This T cell receptor beta chain was identified during a study of vaccination and CD4 T cells after COVID-19. On this clonotype: Its target is not known.

Researchers used the Oncomine TCR Beta short-read assay to sequence DNA from cultured CD4+ T cells. TCRdb re-derived calls from the PCR reads in MiXCR, one entry per CDR3 protein. The data show some 21,000 distinct CDR3 sequences, roughly half seen once. The CDR3 runs 17 residues. Per the germline V gene, CDR1 is SGHTS and CDR2 is YDEGEE. V lost 4 bases and J lost 4; bases outside the gene matches: 14. Treatment denoted: roughly 10-day PBMC culture with coronavirus spike peptide pools or control peptides (ViraFEST assay). This rearrangement joins TRBV5-8 to TRBJ2-5; 9 nucleotides align to TRBD2. The receptor comes from a human donor who had recovered from COVID-19. The sample taken for sequencing was CD4+ T cells from blood, cultured in vitro. CDR3 sequence (DNA): TGTGCCAGCAGCGCGGGGGGGAACACAGGGCTACGAGAGACCCAGTACTTC. Its translation is CASSAGGNTGLRETQYF. The full variable domain, rest sourced from reference TRBV5-8 and TRBJ2-5, is EAGVTQSPTHLIKTRGQQATLRCSPISGHTSVYWYQQALGLGLQFLLWYDEGEERNRGNFPPRFSGRQFPNYSSELNVNALELEDSALYLCASSAGGNTGLRETQYFGPGTRLLVL.